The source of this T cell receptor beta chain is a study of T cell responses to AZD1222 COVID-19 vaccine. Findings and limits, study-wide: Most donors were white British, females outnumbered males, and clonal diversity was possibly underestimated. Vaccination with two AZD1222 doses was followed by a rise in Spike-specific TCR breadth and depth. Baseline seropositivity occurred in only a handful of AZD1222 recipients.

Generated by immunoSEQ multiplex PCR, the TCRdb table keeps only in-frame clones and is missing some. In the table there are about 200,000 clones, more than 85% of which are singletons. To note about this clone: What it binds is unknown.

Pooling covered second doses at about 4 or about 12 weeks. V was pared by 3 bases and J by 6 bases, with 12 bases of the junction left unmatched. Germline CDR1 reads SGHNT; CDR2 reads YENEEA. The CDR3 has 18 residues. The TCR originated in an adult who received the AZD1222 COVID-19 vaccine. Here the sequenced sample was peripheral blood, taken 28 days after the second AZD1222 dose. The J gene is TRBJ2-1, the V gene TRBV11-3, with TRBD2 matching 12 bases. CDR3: CASSFRPEILAGGNEQFF. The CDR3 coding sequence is TGTGCCAGCAGCTTTCGTCCCGAAATACTAGCGGGAGGCAATGAGCAGTTCTTC.